These T cell receptor beta chains were read from a single sample in a study of blood T cell repertoires in COVID-19. Clones were sequenced by immunoSEQ multiplex PCR, and TCRdb holds only the in-frame ones, with some missing. The table shows some 200,000 clones, with about 84% occurring only once. Material: peripheral blood. All receptors come from a woman aged 80 or older with COVID-19, enrolled during active disease. Each CDR3 is given with its conserved first and last residue. Fields, in order: J gene, D gene, V gene, clone size, CDR3 protein, CDR3 DNA. A D gene is named only where the DNA matches it firmly. Clone size is shown for a subset of rows, as once, few, many or a class of expanded clone.

j_gene: TRBJ2-5; d_gene: TRBD1; v_gene: TRBV5-1; abundance: -; CDR3aa: CASSNPRDSNPQETQYF; CDR3nt: TGCGCCAGCAGCAACCCCCGGGACAGCAATCCCCAAGAGACCCAGTACTTC
j_gene: TRBJ2-2; d_gene: TRBD2; v_gene: TRBV4-2; abundance: -; CDR3aa: CASSQAGGRIGELFF; CDR3nt: TGTGCCAGCAGCCAAGCGGGGGGGCGGATCGGGGAGCTGTTTTTT
j_gene: TRBJ2-7; d_gene: TRBD2; v_gene: TRBV18; abundance: -; CDR3aa: CASSPLTGTKETYEQYF; CDR3nt: TGTGCCAGCTCGCCCTTGACCGGGACTAAGGAAACCTACGAGCAGTACTTC
j_gene: TRBJ1-6; d_gene: -; v_gene: TRBV4-1; abundance: -; CDR3aa: CASSQVGRGPPSYNSPLHF; CDR3nt: TGCGCCAGCAGCCAAGTAGGGAGAGGGCCGCCCTCCTATAATTCACCCCTCCACTTT
j_gene: TRBJ1-4; d_gene: TRBD1; v_gene: TRBV19; abundance: few; CDR3aa: CASSVLTGGAPRKLFF; CDR3nt: TGTGCCAGTAGTGTCTTGACAGGGGGGGCGCCGAGAAAACTGTTTTTT
j_gene: TRBJ1-5; d_gene: TRBD1; v_gene: TRBV27; abundance: -; CDR3aa: CASSLGQGFNQPQHF; CDR3nt: TGTGCCAGCAGCCTAGGACAGGGGTTCAATCAGCCCCAGCATTTT
j_gene: TRBJ2-2; d_gene: TRBD2; v_gene: TRBV10-2; abundance: -; CDR3aa: CASSERASGRRNTGELFF; CDR3nt: TGCGCCAGCAGTGAGCGGGCTAGCGGGAGAAGGAACACCGGGGAGCTGTTTTTT
j_gene: TRBJ1-6; d_gene: TRBD1; v_gene: TRBV7-8; abundance: -; CDR3aa: CASSPRAGPGGKGSPLHF; CDR3nt: TGTGCCAGCAGCCCCCGGGCTGGCCCAGGGGGCAAAGGATCACCCCTCCACTTT
j_gene: TRBJ1-1; d_gene: -; v_gene: TRBV18; abundance: -; CDR3aa: CASSLTGGTEAFF; CDR3nt: TGTGCCAGCTCTCTAACCGGAGGGACTGAAGCTTTCTTT
j_gene: TRBJ1-4; d_gene: -; v_gene: TRBV5-1; abundance: few; CDR3aa: CASSLARGKEKLFF; CDR3nt: TGCGCCAGCAGCTTAGCCCGCGGGAAAGAAAAACTGTTTTTT
j_gene: TRBJ1-5; d_gene: TRBD1; v_gene: TRBV19; abundance: -; CDR3aa: CASSILTGGRNQPQHF; CDR3nt: TGTGCCAGTAGTATTTTAACAGGGGGCCGAAATCAGCCCCAGCATTTT
j_gene: TRBJ1-2; d_gene: -; v_gene: TRBV29-1; abundance: -; CDR3aa: CSVVNRFNYGYTF; CDR3nt: TGCAGCGTTGTTAACAGATTTAACTATGGCTACACCTTC
j_gene: TRBJ1-5; d_gene: -; v_gene: TRBV4-1; abundance: -; CDR3aa: CASSQVIGQPQHF; CDR3nt: TGCGCCAGCAGCCAAGTCATCGGTCAGCCCCAGCATTTT
j_gene: TRBJ2-5; d_gene: TRBD1; v_gene: TRBV29-1; abundance: -; CDR3aa: CSAAVTGRETQYF; CDR3nt: TGCAGCGCGGCCGTGACAGGGCGGGAGACCCAGTACTTC
j_gene: TRBJ1-1; d_gene: -; v_gene: TRBV5-4; abundance: once; CDR3aa: CASSLEGPTEAFF; CDR3nt: TGTGCCAGCAGCTTGGAGGGGCCAACTGAAGCTTTCTTT
j_gene: TRBJ1-2; d_gene: TRBD1; v_gene: TRBV5-6; abundance: -; CDR3aa: CASSLPGTGTNYGYTF; CDR3nt: TGTGCCAGCAGCTTGCCCGGGACAGGGACTAACTATGGCTACACCTTC
j_gene: TRBJ2-3; d_gene: -; v_gene: TRBV5-1; abundance: -; CDR3aa: CASSDNTDTQYF; CDR3nt: TGCGCCAGCAGCGACAACACAGATACGCAGTATTTT
j_gene: TRBJ1-4; d_gene: -; v_gene: TRBV5-4; abundance: -; CDR3aa: CASSLVGTPGQLFF; CDR3nt: TGTGCCAGCAGCTTGGTTGGGACACCCGGACAACTGTTTTTT
j_gene: TRBJ2-7; d_gene: TRBD1; v_gene: TRBV5-1; abundance: -; CDR3aa: CASSSRDRVVDEQYF; CDR3nt: TGCGCCAGCAGCTCCCGGGACAGGGTGGTAGACGAGCAGTACTTC
j_gene: TRBJ2-3; d_gene: -; v_gene: TRBV9; abundance: -; CDR3aa: CASSPRQTDTQYF; CDR3nt: TGTGCCAGCAGCCCCCGTCAGACAGATACGCAGTATTTT
j_gene: TRBJ1-4; d_gene: -; v_gene: TRBV18; abundance: -; CDR3aa: CASSPSGVEKLFF; CDR3nt: TGTGCCAGCTCACCTTCAGGGGTTGAAAAACTGTTTTTT
j_gene: TRBJ1-5; d_gene: TRBD1; v_gene: TRBV19; abundance: -; CDR3aa: CASSSQGARQPQHF; CDR3nt: TGTGCCAGTTCTTCCCAGGGGGCTCGGCAGCCCCAGCATTTT
j_gene: TRBJ1-4; d_gene: -; v_gene: TRBV28; abundance: -; CDR3aa: CASALRGGPRGLFF; CDR3nt: TGTGCCAGCGCCCTTAGGGGGGGGCCCCGAGGACTGTTTTTT
j_gene: TRBJ1-2; d_gene: TRBD1; v_gene: TRBV7-8; abundance: few; CDR3aa: CASSSNRGGYGYTF; CDR3nt: TGTGCCAGCAGCTCTAACAGGGGAGGCTATGGCTACACCTTC
j_gene: TRBJ1-1; d_gene: -; v_gene: TRBV6-2/TRBV6-3; abundance: -; CDR3aa: CASSRRGSTEAFF; CDR3nt: TGTGCCAGCAGCAGACGGGGGAGCACTGAAGCTTTCTTT
j_gene: TRBJ2-1; d_gene: TRBD2; v_gene: TRBV7-8; abundance: -; CDR3aa: CASSRAGRDEQFF; CDR3nt: TGTGCCAGCAGCCGGGCAGGGAGGGATGAGCAGTTCTTC
j_gene: TRBJ2-7; d_gene: TRBD1; v_gene: TRBV2; abundance: -; CDR3aa: CASSSRLGTAYEQYF; CDR3nt: TGTGCCAGCAGTTCAAGACTCGGGACAGCCTACGAGCAGTACTTC
j_gene: TRBJ1-1; d_gene: TRBD1; v_gene: TRBV19; abundance: -; CDR3aa: CASSVRGQGARPEAFF; CDR3nt: TGTGCCAGTAGTGTCCGAGGACAGGGGGCGAGACCCGAAGCTTTCTTT
j_gene: TRBJ1-1; d_gene: -; v_gene: TRBV5-4; abundance: -; CDR3aa: CASSPRGVTEAFF; CDR3nt: TGTGCCAGCAGCCCCAGGGGAGTCACTGAAGCTTTCTTT
j_gene: TRBJ1-2; d_gene: -; v_gene: TRBV18; abundance: -; CDR3aa: CASSPRPQELNYGYTF; CDR3nt: TGTGCCAGCTCACCAAGACCACAGGAGCTTAACTATGGCTACACCTTC
j_gene: TRBJ2-7; d_gene: TRBD1; v_gene: TRBV10-3; abundance: -; CDR3aa: CAISLDRVYEQYF; CDR3nt: TGTGCCATCAGTCTGGACAGGGTCTACGAGCAGTACTTC
j_gene: TRBJ1-2; d_gene: TRBD1; v_gene: TRBV4-1; abundance: -; CDR3aa: CASSQEGGGSYGYTF; CDR3nt: TGCGCCAGCAGCCAAGAAGGGGGCGGCTCCTATGGCTACACCTTC
j_gene: TRBJ2-1; d_gene: -; v_gene: TRBV7-7; abundance: -; CDR3aa: CASSLGGSLPNEQFF; CDR3nt: TGTGCTAGCAGCCTAGGAGGGTCTCTTCCCAATGAGCAGTTCTTC